The present T cell receptor (beta chain) was sequenced within a study of cytomegalovirus exposure and HLA in healthy donors. CDR3 length: 15 amino acids. The ends were cut back, 4 bases at V and 2 bases at J, with 16 bases in the middle. The V gene's germline CDR1 is SGHRS and CDR2 YFSETQ. Both 60 Vbeta primers and 13 Jbeta primers went into the PCR. Measured with immunoSEQ multiplex PCR; TCRdb has only the in-frame clones, and not every one. The table records 180,000 or so clones, 80% of them present only once. Study-wide results and caveats: Indistinguishability led to the exclusion of some V segments, TRBV6-2 and TRBV6-3 included. Highly shared variants forming one cluster were likely a sequencing artifact.

A word on this clone: What it binds is unknown.

The TCR was taken from a girl aged 5 to 17 in good health and CMV-seropositive. Specimen: PBMCs. The chain joins TRBV5-1 to TRBJ2-7; D may be TRBD2 (5 bases). This CDR3 reads CASSGYGSEPYEQYF. The CDR3 DNA follows: TGCGCCAGCAGCGGTTATGGGAGCGAGCCCTACGAGCAGTACTTC. Based on the CDR3 plus reference TRBV5-1 and TRBJ2-7, the full variable domain is KAGVTQTPRYLIKTRGQQVTLSCSPISGHRSVSWYQQTPGQGLQFLFEYFSETQRNKGNFPGRFSGRQFSNSRSEMNVSTLELGDSALYLCASSGYGSEPYEQYFGPGTRLTVT.